The source of this T cell receptor beta chain is a study of regulatory T cells in long-lasting Graves disease. Broader study findings: Patients with persistent disease showed a bias toward TRBV28, TRBJ1-2 and TRBJ2-5. Persistent Graves' patients showed less TCR diversity than newly diagnosed ones. Newly diagnosed patients shared about 950 public clonotypes; persistent patients shared approximately 2,900.

The ends were cut back, 5 bases at V and 6 bases at J, with 14 bases in the middle. Germline V gene lookup returns CDR1 SGHTA and CDR2 FQGNSA. The CDR3 is made up of 14 amino acids. This clonotype was seen ten or more times. Its specificity is not known. CDR3-region Arm-PCR and iRepertoire HTBI primers produced the TCR beta libraries. TCRdb re-called the multiplex PCR reads with MiXCR, one entry per CDR3 protein. The profile shows some 340,000 distinct CDR3 sequences, roughly 25% of them singletons. The time point denotes: persistent/refractory GD, antithyroid drugs over 5 years with positive TRAb. Isolated PBMC RNA provided the starting material for the TCR library.

The genes are TRBV7-2 and TRBJ1-5, with D possibly TRBD1 on 6 matching bases. Specimen: peripheral blood mononuclear cells (PBMCs), collected when the disease was refractory, from a patient treated with antithyroid drugs. This receptor was obtained from a middle-aged woman with Graves disease. The CDR3 DNA sequence: TGTGCCAGCAGCCCCAGGACAGACCGTCAGCCCCAGCATTTT. Its protein is CASSPRTDRQPQHF.